What follows describes a single TCR beta chain. This entry is derived from a study of blood T cell repertoires in COVID-19. CDR1 and CDR2 (germline): LNHDA, SQIVND (reference sequence). The length of the CDR3 is 17 residues. V lost 6 bases, J lost 4 bases, and 13 bases stayed unmatched. The data were produced by immunoSEQ multiplex PCR, yet TCRdb's version contains in-frame clones alone and is incomplete. Of 300,000 to 400,000 clones listed, around 89% are singletons. Sequencing was carried out using peripheral blood. This receptor was identified in a woman in her thirties with COVID-19, enrolled during active disease. V usage is TRBV19 and J usage is TRBJ1-5; 9 bases agree with TRBD1. The CDR3 DNA follows: TGTGCCAGTAGAGGTAACAGGGGGCTTTATTCTAATCAGCCCCAGCATTTT. Its translation: CASRGNRGLYSNQPQHF.